Shown below are 11 T cell receptor beta chains from a single sample sequenced in a study of blood T cells in healthy people across ages. Combining a sample-barcoded 5' primer with a J-beta primer mix, a second PCR ran for about 7 to 11 cycles. TCRdb re-derived calls from the 5' RACE reads in MiXCR, one entry per CDR3 protein. The profile shows hundreds of thousands of distinct CDR3 sequences, more than 50% of them singletons. Sequencing was performed on blood. These receptor sequences come from a man aged 35 to 55 in good health.

The chain combines TRBV9 with TRBJ1-1, with D uncertain. The CDR3 runs 14 residues. Trimming took off 4 bases at V and 1 base at J, with 11 bases between the two ends. Looked up from germline, CDR1 is SGDLS and CDR2 is YYNGEE. CDR3 residues: CASSRAQKNTEAFF. In DNA form, the CDR3 reads TGTGCCAGCAGCCGGGCTCAGAAGAACACTGAAGCTTTCTTT.

The V call is TRBV6-2 or TRBV6-3, the J call TRBJ2-5; TRBD1 aligns across 7 bases. Germline V lookup: CDR1 MNHEY, CDR2 SVGEGT. The CDR3 totals 15 residues. The V gene end was trimmed by 6 bases and the J gene end by 7 bases; junction bases not matched to a gene: 14. Here the CDR3 reads CASSTDRERQRTQYF. CDR3 in DNA: TGTGCCAGCAGCACAGACAGGGAAAGACAACGGACCCAGTACTTC.

The chain joins TRBV13 to TRBJ2-3; TRBD2 is a possible D gene (6 bases). V dropped 2 bases and J dropped 2 bases, with 17 bases sitting between them. The CDR3 length is 17 residues. Germline lookup yields CDR1 PRHDT and CDR2 FYEKMQ (reference sequence). In DNA form, the CDR3 reads TGTGCCAGCAGCTTATCGGAAGGGACTTGGCCCACAGATACGCAGTATTTT. This codes for CASSLSEGTWPTDTQYF.

The V call is TRBV6-1, the J call TRBJ2-5, with 11 bases aligning to TRBD2. CDR1 and CDR2 (germline): MNHNS, SASEGT. The CDR3 runs 14 residues. J gave up 11 bases and V 6 bases, and 11 bases lay outside the gene matches. The CDR3 DNA follows: TGTGCCAGCAGAACTAGCGGGGGTTACAATGAGCAGTACTTC. This codes for CASRTSGGYNEQYF.

For this clonotype: One end of the junction fails to match germline, which may point to a read error. The rearrangement joins TRBV27 to TRBJ1-3; 10 nucleotides line up with TRBD1. The CDR3 has 16 amino acids. CDR1 MNHEY and CDR2 SMNVEV come from the germline V gene (reference sequence). The CDR3 nucleotides are TGTGCCAGCAGTCCCGGGACAGGGGTATCGGGAAACACCGTATATTTT. Translation gives CASSPGTGVSGNTVYF.

The sample holds one count of this clonotype. Its ends do not fully match the called genes, so a read error is possible. The V gene is TRBV5-1, the J gene TRBJ2-1; tentative D call: TRBD2 (5 bases). Germline V gene data show CDR1 as SGHRS and CDR2 as YFSETQ. The CDR3 contains 13 residues. The CDR3 spells CASSLTSYSEQFF. The CDR3, as DNA: TGCGCCAGCAGCTTAACTAGTTACAGTGAGCAGTTCTTC.

This clonotype was found a few times. The rearrangement uses TRBV29-1 and TRBJ2-1, with D perhaps matching TRBD2 (6 bases). The germline V gene has CDR1 SQVTM and CDR2 ANQGSEA. CDR3 size: 16 residues. Trimming took 6 bases from V and 2 from J, leaving 20 bases between them. CDR3 sequence: CSVTGGDLGTYNEQFF. The CDR3 bases are TGCAGCGTCACGGGCGGGGACTTGGGTACCTACAATGAGCAGTTCTTC.

The chain has TRBV29-1 and TRBJ2-5; 14 bases align to TRBD2. This CDR3 has 17 residues. In germline, CDR1 is SQVTM, CDR2 ANQGSEA. V lost 6 bases, J lost 2 bases, and 11 bases stayed unmatched. In DNA form, the CDR3 reads TGCAGCGTCGCGCGGACTAGCGGGAGGCGGATACAAGAGACCCAGTACTTC. Amino acid sequence: CSVARTSGRRIQETQYF.

The V and J genes are TRBV28 and TRBJ1-5; no reliable D call. CDR3 length equals 13 residues. The ends were cut back, 6 bases at V and 4 bases at J, with 10 bases in the middle. Germline CDR1 and CDR2: MDHEN and SYDVKM. The CDR3 nucleotides are TGTGCCAGCAGACCGGACCATAATCAGCCCCAGCATTTT. Protein sequence: CASRPDHNQPQHF.

This chain uses TRBV20-1 with TRBJ2-3; 7 bases are shared with TRBD2. Germline lookup yields CDR1 DFQATT and CDR2 SNEGSKA (reference sequence). The CDR3 loop spans 16 amino acids. V dropped 3 bases and J dropped 6; count of bases not matched to a gene: 15. CDR3 in DNA: TGCAGTGCTAGGAAATTTGCTCTAGCGGAGGCGGATACGCAGTATTTT. It encodes CSARKFALAEADTQYF.

Worth noting for this clonotype: One end of the junction fails to match germline, which may point to a read error. The rearrangement joins TRBV12-3 or TRBV12-4 to TRBJ2-7, with no clear D. The CDR3 spans 14 residues. This CDR3 is CASSLGVACYDQYF. CDR3 nucleotide sequence: TGTGCCAGCAGTTTAGGAGTAGCCTGCTACGATCAGTACTTC.